Listed here are 17 T cell receptor beta chains from one sample, sequenced in a study of blood T cell repertoires in COVID-19. Clones were read by immunoSEQ multiplex PCR, and TCRdb kept only the in-frame ones, dropping some. The sample has around 300,000 clones; around nine tenths are singletons. The sample taken for sequencing was PBMCs or T cells enriched from blood (not recorded which). Receptors were obtained from a woman aged 40 to 49 who had recovered from COVID-19.

This rearrangement joins TRBV27 to TRBJ1-2, with TRBD1 matching over 7 bases. The CDR3 loop spans 15 amino acids. Germline V gene lookup returns CDR1 MNHEY and CDR2 SMNVEV (reference sequence). V shed 3 bases, J shed 3 bases, and the junction held 7 bases outside the gene matches. The CDR3 is CASSFSGTADYGYTF. The CDR3 bases are TGTGCCAGCAGTTTTTCCGGGACAGCGGACTATGGCTACACCTTC.

This sequence joins TRBV7-9 and TRBJ1-5, with TRBD1 identical over 7 bases. The germline V gene has CDR1 SEHNR and CDR2 FQNEAQ (reference sequence). The CDR3 length is 13 residues. The V gene end was trimmed by 4 bases and the J gene end by 5 bases; junction bases not matched to a gene: 2. The CDR3 is CASSSDRDQPQHF. The CDR3 DNA reads as TGTGCCAGCAGCTCCGACAGGGATCAGCCCCAGCATTTT.

The rearrangement uses TRBV7-2 and TRBJ2-3, with a weak D call TRBD2 (6 bases). Trimming removed 7 bases from V and 1 base from J, with 24 bases in between. The CDR3 covers 18 residues. Germline values: CDR1 SGHTA, CDR2 FQGNSA. CDR3 protein: CASTRLGTRAIGTDTQYF. In nucleotides, the CDR3 is TGTGCCAGCACCCGGCTTGGGACTCGCGCGATCGGCACAGATACGCAGTATTTT.

DNA of the CDR3: TGTGCCTGGAGTAGCAAGACAAAAGATGAAAAACTGTTTTTT. This sequence encodes CAWSSKTKDEKLFF. The rearrangement joins TRBV30 to TRBJ1-4; D is unresolved. V lost 2 bases, J lost 6 bases, and 13 bases lay in between. The CDR3 totals 14 residues. Germline V gene sequence: CDR1 GTSNPN, CDR2 SVGIG (reference sequence).

This clone was observed once. The V call is TRBV4-1, the J call TRBJ2-5, with D maybe TRBD2 (7 bases). Trimming left V 0 bases short and J 2 bases short, with 22 bases between. CDR3 length: 19 amino acids. The germline CDR1 and CDR2 sequences are MGHRA and YSYEKL. CDR3 coding DNA: TGCGCCAGCAGCCAAGATGTTCTTACGGGGGGCAGCGGGCAAGAGACCCAGTACTTC. Amino acids: CASSQDVLTGGSGQETQYF.

The V and J genes are TRBV19 and TRBJ1-6, with D perhaps matching TRBD1 (5 bases). CDR1 and CDR2 from the germline V gene are LNHDA and SQIVND (reference sequence). V lost 2 bases and J lost 7, with 12 bases in between. The CDR3 totals 15 residues. CDR3 DNA sequence: TGTGCCAGTAGTATAAATGGGGCAGGGAATTCACCCCTCCACTTT. This codes for CASSINGAGNSPLHF.

V gene TRBV4-3 combines with J gene TRBJ2-1; 9 bases fit TRBD2. The CDR3 is 16 residues long. Germline V CDR1 and CDR2: LGHNA, YSLEER. Trimming at V came to 0 bases and at J to 8 bases, leaving 8 bases not matched to a gene. CDR3 nucleotide sequence: TGCGCCAGCAGCCAAGAAGGCGGGAGGGCCGGCCATGAGCAGTTCTTC. Encoded protein: CASSQEGGRAGHEQFF.

This clone has just one count. J is TRBJ1-5 and V is TRBV7-2; unclear D gene. The CDR3 contains 13 residues. Germline V gene lookup returns CDR1 SGHTA and CDR2 FQGNSA. Trimming pared 0 bases from V and 7 bases from J, leaving 7 bases between. In nucleotides, the CDR3 is TGTGCCAGCAGCTTAGCGCCGGTACAGCCCCAGCATTTT. Protein sequence: CASSLAPVQPQHF.

This clone appeared a single time. The chain couples TRBV5-4 to TRBJ2-5, with 12 bases lining up with TRBD2. The ends lost 4 bases at V and 5 bases at J; junction bases unmatched: 9. The CDR3 has 16 residues. Germline CDR1 and CDR2: SGHNT and YYREEE (reference sequence). The DNA for the CDR3 is TGTGCCAGCAGCCGTCCTAGCGGGAGGGCCGGGGAGACCCAGTACTTC. Translating gives CASSRPSGRAGETQYF.

J is TRBJ1-4 and V is TRBV18; 10 bases line up with TRBD1. The CDR3 consists of 16 residues. V dropped 9 bases and J dropped 0; count of bases not matched to a gene: 7. The germline CDR1 and CDR2 sequences are KGHSH and LQKENI. The CDR3 loop is CASSFGQGATNEKLFF. The CDR3 region has the DNA TGTGCCAGTTCCTTTGGACAGGGGGCAACTAATGAAAAACTGTTTTTT.

The rearrangement uses TRBV5-1 and TRBJ2-5, with unresolved D. Per germline, CDR1 SGHRS and CDR2 YFSETQ. The CDR3 consists of 13 residues. V lost 5 bases to trimming and J lost 10 bases, with 18 bases between them. CDR3 nucleotides: TGCGCCAGCAGTCCCGTGATAGTACCAATCCAGTACTTC. Its protein is CASSPVIVPIQYF.

The chain employs TRBV27 and TRBJ1-1; the match to TRBD1 covers 10 bases. The germline V gene encodes CDR1 MNHEY and CDR2 SMNVEV (reference sequence). The CDR3 is 18 residues long. Losses at the gene ends were 5 bases for V and 0 bases for J; bases not matched to a gene: 12. CDR3 sequence reads: CASSHRTGGTIMNTEAFF. DNA of the CDR3: TGTGCCAGCAGTCATAGGACAGGGGGGACCATAATGAACACTGAAGCTTTCTTT.

V gene TRBV11-2 combines with J gene TRBJ2-1; 14 positions agree with TRBD2. Trimming removed 5 bases from V and 10 bases from J; junction bases left unmatched: 4. Germline-derived CDR1 and CDR2 are SGHAT and FQNNGV. The CDR3 contains 14 residues. The CDR3 DNA is TGTGCCAGCAGCCAGGGACTAGCGGGAGTAGAGCAGTTCTTC. This translates into CASSQGLAGVEQFF.

The CDR3 is CASSQDLRQSAFF. CDR3 sequence (DNA): TGCGCCAGCAGCCAAGACCTAAGACAGAGCGCTTTCTTT. The chain carries TRBV4-1 and TRBJ1-1; D possibly corresponds to TRBD1 (5 bases). In germline, CDR1 is MGHRA, CDR2 YSYEKL. V was shortened by 0 bases and J by 11 bases, with 13 bases between the two germline ends. The CDR3 has 13 amino acids.

The chain links TRBV2 to TRBJ1-1, with D unresolved. The V end lost 3 bases, the J end lost 2 bases, and 10 bases lay between the germline ends. The CDR3 contains 14 residues. Germline V gene lookup returns CDR1 SNHLY and CDR2 FYNNEI. This CDR3 reads CASSDAPLNTEAFF. As DNA, the CDR3 is TGTGCCAGCAGTGACGCTCCACTAAACACTGAAGCTTTCTTT.

The V and J genes are TRBV9 and TRBJ2-7, with 8 positions matching TRBD1. Trimming at V came to 0 bases and at J to 3 bases, leaving 5 bases not matched to a gene. Germline V gives CDR1 SGDLS, CDR2 YYNGEE. The length of the CDR3 is 15 residues. The CDR3 loop reads CASSVATGGGYEQYF. In nucleotides, the CDR3 is TGTGCCAGCAGCGTAGCTACAGGGGGTGGCTACGAGCAGTACTTC.

In its sample, this clone was seen a few times. The V call is TRBV24-1, the J call TRBJ2-2, with D tentatively TRBD2 (6 bases). There are 13 residues in the CDR3. The V end was cut by 5 bases, the J end by 3 bases, with 6 bases between. Per germline, CDR1 KGHDR and CDR2 SFDVKD. The CDR3 loop is CATSGGDTGELFF. CDR3 sequence (DNA): TGTGCCACCAGTGGCGGGGACACCGGGGAGCTGTTTTTT.